Presented here are 2 T cell receptor beta chains from one specimen sequenced in a study of shared clonotypes between healthy human individuals. Using immunoSEQ multiplex PCR, the repertoire was profiled, and TCRdb retains in-frame clones only, with some absent. Among under 600,000 clones listed, about 80% were seen once. Input material: PBMCs. The receptors come from a woman between 35 and 50 years old in good health. Some clones in this sample may be carry-over from other donors' samples.

The chain recombines TRBV5-8 with TRBJ1-5; 7 nucleotides line up with TRBD1. Trimming at V came to 0 bases and at J to 0 bases, leaving 6 bases not matched to a gene. Looked up from germline, CDR1 is SGHTS and CDR2 is YDEGEE. This CDR3 contains 17 residues. CDR3 region: CASSLERDSYSNQPQHF. The CDR3, as DNA: TGTGCCAGCAGCTTGGAAAGGGACAGCTATAGCAATCAGCCCCAGCATTTT.

The rearrangement links TRBV25-1 to TRBJ2-5; 9 bases line up with TRBD1. The CDR3 has 15 residues. The ends lost 2 bases at V and 4 bases at J; junction bases unmatched: 5. Germline V gives CDR1 MGHDK, CDR2 SYGVNS. CDR3 region: CASSEQTGGGETQYF. The CDR3 coding sequence is TGTGCCAGCAGTGAACAAACAGGGGGCGGAGAGACCCAGTACTTC.